The 10 T cell receptor beta chains below all came from one sample that was sequenced in a study of blood T cells in healthy people across ages. Primed by a sample-barcoded 5' primer and a J-beta primer mix, a second PCR proceeded for roughly 6 to 12 cycles. TCRdb used MiXCR to reprocess the 5' RACE reads, holding one entry per CDR3 protein. The table has 800,000 to 950,000 distinct CDR3 sequences, under 35% seen once. The sample was also reused in another study, on T cells of mothers and their children.

Material for sequencing was blood. The receptors were gathered from a woman aged 35 to 49 in good health.

In this sample, this clonotype turned up many times. V usage is TRBV7-9 and J usage is TRBJ2-3, with TRBD1 matching over 7 bases. V shed 4 bases and J 0 bases; nucleotides not matched to a gene: 7. Germline V gene sequence: CDR1 SEHNR, CDR2 FQNEAQ (reference sequence). The CDR3 is made up of 16 amino acids. CDR3 loop: CASSSIMGQSTDTQYF. The CDR3 nucleotides are TGTGCCAGCAGCTCAATAATGGGACAGAGCACAGATACGCAGTATTTT.

This clonotype was picked up many times. The chain links TRBV29-1 to TRBJ1-1; 7 bases match TRBD1. There are 14 residues in the CDR3. CDR1 is SQVTM, CDR2 ANQGSEA, per germline. Trimming took 6 bases from V and 1 from J; bases not matched to a gene: 8. CDR3 protein: CSVNRQGPNTEAFF. DNA of the CDR3: TGCAGCGTGAACAGACAGGGACCGAACACTGAAGCTTTCTTT.

The chain combines TRBV9 with TRBJ2-3; TRBD1 aligns across 8 bases. Per germline, CDR1 SGDLS and CDR2 YYNGEE. The V segment lost 3 bases and the J segment 0 bases; nucleotides outside the gene matches: 6. The CDR3 spans 16 residues. CDR3 nucleotide sequence: TGTGCCAGCAGCGGGACAGGGCATCAGAGCACAGATACGCAGTATTTT. Amino acid sequence: CASSGTGHQSTDTQYF.

The chain employs TRBV2 and TRBJ1-2; no firm D call. The CDR3 length is 13 residues. The V end lost 7 bases, the J end lost 3 bases, and 12 bases lay between the germline ends. CDR1 and CDR2 from the germline V gene are SNHLY and FYNNEI. Here the CDR3 reads CASTGHRDYGYTF. Written as DNA, the CDR3 is TGTGCCAGCACCGGCCACAGAGACTATGGCTACACCTTC.

This clonotype occurred many times. CDR3 amino acids: CASSSRDRGDEQFF. The CDR3 nucleotides are TGCGCCAGCAGCTCGAGGGACAGGGGGGATGAGCAGTTCTTC. V usage is TRBV5-1 and J usage is TRBJ2-1; TRBD1 matches at 11 bases. The CDR3 runs 14 residues. Germline values: CDR1 SGHRS, CDR2 YFSETQ. Losses at the gene ends were 3 bases for V and 8 bases for J; bases not matched to a gene: 4.

Ten or more counts support this clonotype. This chain uses TRBV18 with TRBJ2-5, with 9 bases matching TRBD1. J lost 7 bases, V lost 3 bases, and 3 bases had no gene match. The CDR3 runs to 13 residues. Per germline, CDR1 KGHSH and CDR2 LQKENI. This CDR3 reads CASSPGTGPTQYF. As DNA, the CDR3 is TGTGCCAGCTCACCGGGGACAGGGCCGACCCAGTACTTC.

This chain joins TRBV28 and TRBJ1-2, with D perhaps matching TRBD1 (5 bases). This CDR3 has 12 residues. CDR1 is MDHEN and CDR2 is SYDVKM in the germline V gene. The V end lost 6 bases, the J end lost 7 bases, and 12 bases lay between the germline ends. CDR3 sequence: CASSLTVSGYTF. In DNA, the CDR3 is TGTGCCAGCAGCCTGACAGTTTCTGGCTACACCTTC.

This clonotype was counted a few times. The chain joins TRBV6-6 to TRBJ1-2, with D unclear. Germline CDR1 MNHNY, CDR2 SVGAGI (reference sequence). V lost 4 bases, J lost 0 bases, and 12 bases lay in between. The CDR3 is 15 amino acids. In DNA, the CDR3 is TGTGCCAGCAGTTCTACACAACATGCTAACTATGGCTACACCTTC. It yields the protein CASSSTQHANYGYTF.

In its sample, this clonotype was seen once. Possible read error: a much larger clone is one base away. The CDR3 DNA reads as TGCAGTGCTAGAGGGGGTAAAAGGTACGGGCAGTACTTC. Its translation is CSARGGKRYGQYF. The genes are TRBV20-1 and TRBJ2-4; D not certain. V lost 1 base and J 13 bases, leaving 17 bases between the germline ends. This CDR3 region has 13 residues. Germline V lookup: CDR1 DFQATT, CDR2 SNEGSKA (reference sequence).

The sample holds a few counts of this clonotype. A single base separates this from a much larger clone, so it may be a read error. The rearrangement joins TRBV12-3 or TRBV12-4 to TRBJ2-3, with a weak D call TRBD2 (6 bases). The V and J ends lost 6 bases and 4 bases respectively, with 14 bases between them. The CDR3 is 14 residues long. The CDR3 region has the DNA TGTGCCAGCAGCCCTGGAGGGGCCGCAGATACGCAGTATTTT. Its translation is CASSPGGAADTQYF.